Presented here are 12 T cell receptor beta chains from one specimen sequenced in a study of pediatric ulcerative colitis. The assay was immunoSEQ multiplex PCR, and TCRdb's table has in-frame clones only and misses some. In the table there are 25,000 to 35,000 clones, roughly four fifths of which are singletons. Material for sequencing was blood. These receptor sequences come from a boy under 18 with severe ulcerative colitis.

The rearrangement joins TRBV12-5 to TRBJ1-3; no firm D call. Trimming shortened V by 7 bases and J by 0 bases, and 7 bases separated the two germline ends. Germline-derived CDR1 and CDR2 are LGHNT and FRNRAP. The CDR3 covers 13 residues. The CDR3: CASAFNSGNTIYF. The CDR3 region has the DNA TGTGCTAGTGCCTTTAACTCTGGAAACACCATATATTTT.

V is TRBV7-9 and J is TRBJ2-3, with a tentative D call TRBD2 (7 bases). The V end lost 2 bases, the J end lost 10 bases, and 22 bases lay between the germline ends. Germline assignment: CDR1 SEHNR and CDR2 FQNEAQ (reference sequence). The CDR3 sequence is 16 residues long. The CDR3 DNA reads TGTGCCAGCAGCTTACCGGGGGGCCTAGGCCCGGGGGCGCAGTATTTT. This codes for CASSLPGGLGPGAQYF. The variable domain in full, with the rest retrieved from reference TRBV7-9 and TRBJ2-3, is DTGVSQNPRHKITKRGQNVTFRCDPISEHNRLYWYRQTLGQGPEFLTYFQNEAQLEKSRLLSDRFSAERPKGSFSTLEIQRTEQGDSAMYLCASSLPGGLGPGAQYFGPGTRLTVL.

J is TRBJ2-5 and V is TRBV7-9; D may be TRBD1 (6 bases). CDR3 length: 13 amino acids. Trimming removed 3 bases at V and 5 bases at J, with 10 bases between. Germline V CDR1 and CDR2: SEHNR, FQNEAQ (reference sequence). The CDR3 nucleotides are TGTGCCAGCAGCTTTAACAGGGTCGAGACCCAGTACTTC. It encodes CASSFNRVETQYF.

This clone was counted once. The V and J genes are TRBV7-9 and TRBJ2-2; perhaps D is TRBD1 or TRBD2 (5 bases each). CDR1 and CDR2 (germline): SEHNR, FQNEAQ (reference sequence). The CDR3 spans 13 residues. Trimming removed 8 bases from V and 5 bases from J, with 12 bases in between. The CDR3 DNA sequence: TGTGCCAGCCCCACGGGGCCAACCGGGGAGCTGTTTTTT. This codes for CASPTGPTGELFF.

The J gene is TRBJ1-5, the V gene TRBV4-1; D gene unclear. V was shortened by 0 bases and J by 2 bases, with 11 bases between the two germline ends. The CDR3 loop spans 16 amino acids. Germline V gene sequence: CDR1 MGHRA, CDR2 YSYEKL. Written as DNA, the CDR3 is TGCGCCAGCAGCCAAGATTTAGGATTGGGCAATCAGCCCCAGCATTTT. As protein: CASSQDLGLGNQPQHF.

The J gene is TRBJ1-1, the V gene TRBV6-5; D is undetermined. V lost 5 bases and J 0 bases, leaving 4 bases between the germline ends. The CDR3 spans 12 residues. The germline V gene has CDR1 MNHEY and CDR2 SVGAGI. The CDR3 here is CASSQMNTEAFF. The CDR3 region has the DNA TGTGCCAGCAGTCAGATGAACACTGAAGCTTTCTTT.

V gene TRBV10-3 combines with J gene TRBJ1-1; 9 positions agree with TRBD1. Per the germline V gene, CDR1 is ENHRY and CDR2 is SYGVKD. There are 16 residues in the CDR3. Trimming removed 7 bases from V and 5 bases from J; junction bases left unmatched: 14. The CDR3 DNA follows: TGTGCCATCACAAAGTCCCCGTCCGGACAGGGGACTGAAGCTTTCTTT. Encoded protein: CAITKSPSGQGTEAFF.

The chain uses TRBV6-5 and TRBJ1-6; tentative D call: TRBD1 (5 bases). Germline values: CDR1 MNHEY, CDR2 SVGAGI. CDR3 size: 13 residues. The V gene lost 2 bases and the J gene lost 10 bases, with 9 bases spanning the gap. DNA for the CDR3: TGTGCCAGCAGTTACCTGGAGGGGTCACCCCTCCACTTT. This codes for CASSYLEGSPLHF.

The rearrangement joins TRBV7-8 to TRBJ2-1; D might be TRBD1 (6 bases). This CDR3 is built from 12 residues. CDR1 SGHVS and CDR2 FQNEAQ come from the germline V gene. V shed 4 bases and J shed 7 bases, with 8 bases lying between them. The chain's CDR3 is CASSSRGNEQFF. The CDR3 DNA follows: TGTGCCAGCAGCTCCAGGGGTAATGAGCAGTTCTTC. Combining the CDR3 with reference TRBV7-8 and TRBJ2-1 gives the whole variable domain GAGVSQSPRYKVAKRGQDVALRCDPISGHVSLFWYQQALGQGPEFLTYFQNEAQLDKSGLPSDRFFAERPEGSVSTLKIQRTQQEDSAVYLCASSSRGNEQFFGPGTRLTVL.

This chain connects TRBV4-1 to TRBJ2-7; 8 positions match TRBD2. The CDR3 runs to 15 residues. The junction had 9 bases not matched to a gene; V was cut back by 4 bases and J by 4 bases. Germline lookup yields CDR1 MGHRA and CDR2 YSYEKL. CDR3 region: CASSRGGLENYEQYF. CDR3 coding DNA: TGCGCCAGCAGCCGCGGGGGACTAGAGAATTACGAGCAGTACTTC.

This sequence joins TRBV29-1 and TRBJ1-1, with D tentatively TRBD1 (5 bases). The V gene lost 6 bases and the J gene lost 2 bases, with 16 bases spanning the gap. The CDR3 length is 14 residues. Germline V gene sequence: CDR1 SQVTM, CDR2 ANQGSEA. CDR3 sequence (DNA): TGCAGCGTACGGCTGGGGACCGGCAACACTGAAGCTTTCTTT. Protein product: CSVRLGTGNTEAFF. Supplemented by reference TRBV29-1 and TRBJ1-1, the full variable domain reads SAVISQKPSRDICQRGTSLTIQCQVDSQVTMMFWYRQQPGQSLTLIATANQGSEATYESGFVIDKFPISRPNLTFSTLTVSNMSPEDSSIYLCSVRLGTGNTEAFFGQGTRLTVV.

The rearrangement links TRBV5-4 to TRBJ2-2; 10 bases align to TRBD1. V lost 4 bases and J lost 5; bases outside the gene matches: 5. This CDR3 is 15 amino acids long. CDR1 and CDR2 (germline): SGHNT, YYREEE (reference sequence). CDR3 nucleotide sequence: TGTGCCAGCAGCGCCGGGACAGGGGAGACCGGGGAGCTGTTTTTT. Translating gives CASSAGTGETGELFF.